Listed below are T cell receptor beta chains from one sample, sequenced in a study of blood T cell repertoires in COVID-19. Clones were read by immunoSEQ multiplex PCR, and TCRdb kept only the in-frame ones, dropping some. The sample lists about 100,000 clones, around 90% occurring once. Sequencing input: peripheral blood. Receptors were obtained from a human donor in a cohort sampled during active COVID-19. The CDR3 runs from the conserved cysteine through the conserved F or W. A D gene is named only where the DNA matches it firmly. Part of the rows lack a size; the others show once, few, many or a class for expanded clones.

clone_size,d_call,v_call,j_call,cdr3_nt,cdr3_aa
-,-,TRBV7-9,TRBJ1-2,TGTGCCAGCAGCTTGGAGTTACGGGGTGGCTACACCTTC,CASSLELRGGYTF
once,-,TRBV11-2,TRBJ1-2,TGTGCCAGCAGCTTAGATGGTTACGGGGGAGGCTACACCTTC,CASSLDGYGGGYTF
-,TRBD2,TRBV7-6,TRBJ2-7,TGTGCCAGCAGCTCACACCCATCAGCGGGAGGGCCGGTATACGAGCAGTACTTC,CASSSHPSAGGPVYEQYF
-,TRBD2,TRBV15,TRBJ2-7,TGTGCCACCAGCAGGGGACTAGCGGGAACATACGTGCAGTACTTC,CATSRGLAGTYVQYF
few,-,TRBV5-4,TRBJ1-2,TGTGCCAGCAGCTTGGTGGGGCTCTCGAACTATGGCTACACCTTC,CASSLVGLSNYGYTF
-,-,TRBV12-3/TRBV12-4,TRBJ1-2,TGTGCCAGCAGTTTGAGAACCTTC,CASSLRTF
-,TRBD1,TRBV18,TRBJ2-1,TGTGCCAGCTCACCGACAGGGTTGAATGAGCAGTTCTTC,CASSPTGLNEQFF
-,-,TRBV21-1,TRBJ2-7,TGTGCCAGCAGCAAATCCCGGCGGGAGTACGAGCAGTACTTC,CASSKSRREYEQYF
-,-,TRBV27,TRBJ1-6,TGTGCCAGCAGTTTAGGCGGGGATTCACCCCTCCACTTT,CASSLGGDSPLHF
-,TRBD1,TRBV27,TRBJ1-1,TGTGCCAGCAGTTCCGGACAGGGCACGGAAGCTTTCTTT,CASSSGQGTEAFF
few,-,TRBV7-9,TRBJ2-7,TGTGCCAGCAGCTCGACTAAGGGAGGACCTAGGGAGCAGTACTTC,CASSSTKGGPREQYF
-,TRBD2,TRBV19,TRBJ2-1,TGTGCCAGTAGTAATTTGGGACTAGCGGGAGCGAGCTCCTACAATGAGCAGTTCTTC,CASSNLGLAGASSYNEQFF
-,TRBD2,TRBV4-2,TRBJ2-5,TGTGCCAGCAGCCCCCAGGAAGGACTAGCGGGAGGAGAGACCCAGTACTTC,CASSPQEGLAGGETQYF
-,-,TRBV3-1/TRBV3-2,TRBJ1-4,TGTGCCAGCAGCCCTCGACGGGGGACTAATGAAAAACTGTTTTTT,CASSPRRGTNEKLFF
-,-,TRBV6-5,TRBJ1-1,TGTGCCAGCAGTTACTCTGGGGGGGCCAGGCGAGCTTTCTTT,CASSYSGGARRAFF
-,TRBD2,TRBV30,TRBJ2-7,TGTGCCCTCGGGGGGGGACTAGCGTTC,CALGGGLAF
-,TRBD1,TRBV14,TRBJ2-1,TGTGCCAGCAGCCTCCGGGACAGGGCCTACAATGAGCAGTTCTTC,CASSLRDRAYNEQFF
-,TRBD1,TRBV6-4,TRBJ1-5,TGTGCCAGCAGTGACTCCCGGGACAGGGGGTCGTGGCAGCCCCAGCATTTT,CASSDSRDRGSWQPQHF
-,-,TRBV12-3/TRBV12-4,TRBJ1-1,TGTGCCAGCTCCCGGGAGGGGACTGAAGCTTTCTTT,CASSREGTEAFF
-,-,TRBV7-2,TRBJ2-7,TGTGCCAGCAGCCAGGGGATCTACGAGCAGTACTTC,CASSQGIYEQYF
-,-,TRBV25-1,TRBJ1-3,TGTGCCAGCAGTGAGACAGGCGGCTCTGGAAACACCATATATTTT,CASSETGGSGNTIYF
few,TRBD1,TRBV2,TRBJ2-7,TGTGCCAGCAGTCGGACAGGGGCCGCCTACGAGCAGTACTTC,CASSRTGAAYEQYF